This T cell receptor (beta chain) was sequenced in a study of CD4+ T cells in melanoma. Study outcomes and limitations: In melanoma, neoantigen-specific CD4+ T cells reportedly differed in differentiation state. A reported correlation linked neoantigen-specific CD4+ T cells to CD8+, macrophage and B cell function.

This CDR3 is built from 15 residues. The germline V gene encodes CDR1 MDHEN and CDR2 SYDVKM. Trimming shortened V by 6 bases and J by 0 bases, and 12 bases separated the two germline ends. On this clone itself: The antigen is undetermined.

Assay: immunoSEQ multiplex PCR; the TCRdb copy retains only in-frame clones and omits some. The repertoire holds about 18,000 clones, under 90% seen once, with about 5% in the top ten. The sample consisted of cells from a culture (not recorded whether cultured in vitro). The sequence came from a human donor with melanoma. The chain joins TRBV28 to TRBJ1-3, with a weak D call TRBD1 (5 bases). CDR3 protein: CASRWGRSSGNTIYF. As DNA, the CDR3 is TGTGCCAGCAGGTGGGGCAGGAGCTCTGGAAACACCATATATTTT.